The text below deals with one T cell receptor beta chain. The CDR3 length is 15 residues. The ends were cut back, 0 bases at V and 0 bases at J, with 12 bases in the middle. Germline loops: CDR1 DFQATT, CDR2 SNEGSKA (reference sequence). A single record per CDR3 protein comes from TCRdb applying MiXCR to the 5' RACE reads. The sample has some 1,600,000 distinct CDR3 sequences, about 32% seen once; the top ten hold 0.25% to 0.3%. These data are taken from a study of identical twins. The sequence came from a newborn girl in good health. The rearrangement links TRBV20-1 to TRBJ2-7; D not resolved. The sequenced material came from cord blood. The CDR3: CSARDLRLNSYEQYF. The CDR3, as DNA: TGCAGTGCTAGAGATCTGAGACTGAACTCCTACGAGCAGTACTTC.